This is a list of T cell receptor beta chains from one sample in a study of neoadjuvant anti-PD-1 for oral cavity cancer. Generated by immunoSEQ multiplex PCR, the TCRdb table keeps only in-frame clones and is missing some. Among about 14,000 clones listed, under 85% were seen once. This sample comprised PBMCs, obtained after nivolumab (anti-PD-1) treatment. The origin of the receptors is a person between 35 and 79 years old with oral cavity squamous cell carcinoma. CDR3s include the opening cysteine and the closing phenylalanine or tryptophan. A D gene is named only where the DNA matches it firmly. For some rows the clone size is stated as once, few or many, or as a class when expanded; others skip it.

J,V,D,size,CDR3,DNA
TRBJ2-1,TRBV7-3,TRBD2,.,CASSLTPPGGGKFF,TGTGCCAGCAGCTTAACCCCCCCCGGGGGGGGAAAGTTCTTC
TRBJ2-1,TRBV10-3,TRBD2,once,CAISRTSVNNEQFF,TGTGCCATCAGCAGGACTAGCGTAAACAATGAGCAGTTCTTC
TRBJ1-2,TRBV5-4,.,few,CASSLGSGGNYGYTF,TGTGCCAGCAGCTTAGGTAGCGGCGGTAACTATGGCTACACCTTC
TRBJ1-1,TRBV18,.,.,CASSDGLNTEAFF,TGTGCCAGCTCGGACGGTTTGAACACTGAAGCTTTCTTT
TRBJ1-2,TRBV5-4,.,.,CASSLDGVGQPNYGYTF,TGTGCCAGCAGCTTGGATGGGGTGGGCCAACCCAACTATGGCTACACCTTC
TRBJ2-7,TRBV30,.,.,CAWRTLAYEQYF,TGTGCCTGGAGGACATTAGCCTACGAGCAGTACTTC
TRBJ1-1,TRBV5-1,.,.,CASSLRQLPAEAFF,TGCGCCAGCAGCCTTAGACAGTTGCCCGCTGAAGCTTTCTTT
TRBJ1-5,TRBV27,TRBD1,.,CASSLSGAGGSNQPQHF,TGTGCCAGCAGTTTATCGGGAGCAGGGGGCAGCAATCAGCCCCAGCATTTT
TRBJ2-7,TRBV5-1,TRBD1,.,CASSPRARRQGAYEQYF,TGCGCCAGCAGCCCTAGGGCTCGGAGACAGGGGGCCTACGAGCAGTACTTC
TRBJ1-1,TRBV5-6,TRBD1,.,CASSLAAGGLFGTEAFF,TGTGCCAGCAGCTTGGCCGCAGGGGGCCTTTTTGGCACTGAAGCTTTCTTT
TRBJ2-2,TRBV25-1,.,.,CASSEAGTKNTGELFF,TGTGCCAGCAGTGAAGCAGGGACAAAAAACACCGGGGAGCTGTTTTTT
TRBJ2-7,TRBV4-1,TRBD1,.,CASSQTPGTGFDEQYF,TGCGCCAGCAGCCAAACACCGGGGACAGGGTTCGACGAGCAGTACTTC
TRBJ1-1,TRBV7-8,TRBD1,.,CASSPDRAHTEAFF,TGTGCCAGCAGCCCAGACAGGGCCCACACTGAAGCTTTCTTT
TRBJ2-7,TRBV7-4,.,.,CASSPKFCSVGAQLIYEQYF,TGTGCCAGCAGCCCAAAGTTCTGTTCGGTGGGGGCGCAATTGATCTACGAGCAGTACTTC
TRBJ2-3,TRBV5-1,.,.,CASSLDSTSTDTQYF,TGCGCCAGCAGCTTGGACAGTACTAGCACAGATACGCAGTATTTT
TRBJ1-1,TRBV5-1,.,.,CASSFTGEAFF,TGCGCCAGCAGCTTTACAGGGGAAGCTTTCTTT
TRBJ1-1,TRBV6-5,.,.,CASSYAGRNTEAFF,TGTGCCAGCAGTTACGCGGGGAGGAACACTGAAGCTTTCTTT
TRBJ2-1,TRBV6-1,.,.,CASSETGGSGYNEQFF,TGTGCCAGCAGTGAAACGGGTGGGAGCGGTTACAATGAGCAGTTCTTC
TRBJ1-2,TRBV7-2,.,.,CASSLLRARVYGYTF,TGTGCCAGCAGCTTACTCAGGGCCCGAGTCTATGGCTACACCTTC
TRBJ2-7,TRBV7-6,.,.,CASSQRYRDSYEQYF,TGTGCCAGCAGCCAACGATACAGGGACTCCTACGAGCAGTACTTC
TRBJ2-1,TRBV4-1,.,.,CASSQVNLISYNEQFF,TGCGCCAGCAGCCAAGTAAATCTCATCTCCTACAATGAGCAGTTCTTC
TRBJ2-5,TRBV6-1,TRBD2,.,CASSGGVSEETQYF,TGTGCCAGCAGCGGGGGGGTTTCTGAAGAGACCCAGTACTTC
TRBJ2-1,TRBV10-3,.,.,CASSEKSGSYNEQFF,TGTGCCAGCAGTGAGAAATCGGGATCCTACAATGAGCAGTTCTTC
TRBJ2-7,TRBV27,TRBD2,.,CASSLSPPTSLFYEQYF,TGTGCCAGCAGTTTATCGCCACCGACTAGCCTTTTCTACGAGCAGTACTTC
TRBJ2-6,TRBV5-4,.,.,CASSLSGPISGANVLTF,TGTGCCAGCAGCTTGTCGGGACCGATCTCTGGGGCCAACGTCCTGACTTTC
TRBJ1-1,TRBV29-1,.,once,CSVEGNMNTEAFF,TGCAGCGTCGAGGGAAACATGAACACTGAAGCTTTCTTT
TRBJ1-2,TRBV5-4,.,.,CASSLRGRGGSRGYTF,TGTGCCAGCAGCTTGCGGGGACGGGGGGGGAGTAGAGGCTACACCTTC
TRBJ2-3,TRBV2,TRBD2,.,CASSDWTSGGSTDTQYF,TGTGCCAGCAGTGACTGGACTAGCGGGGGCAGCACAGATACGCAGTATTTT
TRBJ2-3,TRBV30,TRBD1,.,CAWRGGLWDRGRDTQYF,TGTGCCTGGCGGGGGGGGCTGTGGGACAGGGGCAGGGATACGCAGTATTTT
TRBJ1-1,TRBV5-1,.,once,CASRDMALPPLTEAFF,TGCGCCAGCAGGGATATGGCCCTTCCCCCTCTCACTGAAGCTTTCTTT
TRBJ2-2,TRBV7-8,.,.,CASSSVRHVTGELFF,TGTGCCAGCAGCTCAGTCCGGCACGTCACCGGGGAGCTGTTTTTT
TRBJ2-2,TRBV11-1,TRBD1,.,CASSSLTGGLPGELFF,TGTGCCAGCAGCTCGTTAACAGGGGGCCTCCCCGGGGAGCTGTTTTTT
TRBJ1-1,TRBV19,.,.,CASSIDRRVEAFF,TGTGCCAGTAGTATAGATCGAAGGGTTGAAGCTTTCTTT
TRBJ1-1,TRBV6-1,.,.,CASSEWRAPLNTEAFF,TGTGCCAGCAGTGAATGGAGGGCCCCACTAAACACTGAAGCTTTCTTT
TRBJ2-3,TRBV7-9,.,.,CASSPTRVLFDTQYF,TGTGCCAGCAGCCCCACACGGGTTCTTTTCGATACGCAGTATTTT
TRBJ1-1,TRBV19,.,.,CASSIRGARGTEAFF,TGTGCCAGTAGTATACGGGGGGCAAGGGGAACTGAAGCTTTCTTT
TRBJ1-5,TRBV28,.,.,CASSLPLGVGQPQHF,TGTGCCAGCAGTTTACCTCTGGGGGTCGGTCAGCCCCAGCATTTT
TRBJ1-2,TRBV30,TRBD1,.,CAWSGQGFLYYGYTF,TGTGCCTGGAGTGGACAGGGATTTCTTTACTATGGCTACACCTTC
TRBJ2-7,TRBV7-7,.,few,CASSLATGSEQYF,TGTGCCAGCAGCTTAGCCACAGGGTCCGAGCAGTACTTC
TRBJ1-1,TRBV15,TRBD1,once,CATSRDRGAEAFF,TGTGCCACCAGCAGGGACAGGGGGGCTGAAGCTTTCTTT
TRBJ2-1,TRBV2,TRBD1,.,CASRSLGTGGHEQFF,TGTGCCAGCAGATCGCTGGGGACAGGGGGGCATGAGCAGTTCTTC
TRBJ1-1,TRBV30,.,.,CAWSVKGKLAEAFF,TGTGCCTGGAGTGTAAAGGGAAAGCTCGCTGAAGCTTTCTTT
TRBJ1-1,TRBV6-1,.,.,CASSEGAGGYTEAFF,TGTGCCAGCAGTGAAGGGGCAGGCGGATACACTGAAGCTTTCTTT
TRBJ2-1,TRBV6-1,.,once,CASSADYYNEQFF,TGTGCCAGCAGCGCGGACTATTACAATGAGCAGTTCTTC
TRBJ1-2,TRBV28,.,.,CASSARWGANGYTF,TGTGCCAGCAGTGCCCGTTGGGGGGCCAATGGCTACACCTTC
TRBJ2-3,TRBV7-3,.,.,CASSPASGKDTQYF,TGTGCCAGCAGCCCAGCCTCAGGGAAAGATACGCAGTATTTT
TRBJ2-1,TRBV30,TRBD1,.,CAWSVYSISGTGPSEQFF,TGTGCCTGGAGTGTATACTCAATATCCGGGACAGGACCCTCGGAGCAGTTCTTC
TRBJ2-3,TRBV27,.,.,CASSLFPMAGTDTQYF,TGTGCCAGCAGTTTATTCCCCATGGCTGGCACAGATACGCAGTATTTT
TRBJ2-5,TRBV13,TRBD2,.,CASSWGTSGVQETQYF,TGTGCCAGCAGTTGGGGGACTAGCGGGGTTCAAGAGACCCAGTACTTC
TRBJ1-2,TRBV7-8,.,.,CASSLATEYGYTF,TGTGCCAGCAGCTTAGCGACCGAGTATGGCTACACCTTC
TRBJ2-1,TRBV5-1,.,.,CASSLVQGYNEQFF,TGCGCCAGCAGCTTGGTCCAGGGTTACAATGAGCAGTTCTTC
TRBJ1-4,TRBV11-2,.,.,CASSSRGATATNEKLFF,TGTGCCAGCAGCTCGCGGGGGGCCACAGCAACTAATGAAAAACTGTTTTTT
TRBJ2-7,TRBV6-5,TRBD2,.,CASRNSGGHYEQYF,TGTGCCAGCAGGAACAGCGGGGGGCACTACGAGCAGTACTTC
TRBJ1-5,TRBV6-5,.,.,CASRQGTDQPQHF,TGTGCCAGCAGGCAAGGGACGGATCAGCCCCAGCATTTT